The next 14 T cell receptor beta chains were all read from a single sample in a study of response to subunit inactivated influenza vaccine (dated by TCRdb to between 2017 and 2018). The library was made by RT-PCR. TCRdb shows the sequencer as Illumina HiSeq 2500. TCRdb took the public reads, trimmed them with fastp at Q25, ran MiXCR for clone calling and kept in-frame beta chains. One record per CDR3 amino acid sequence lists the most common genes and DNA. Present in this sample are approximately 160,000 distinct CDR3 sequences, about 11% of which were seen just once. The ten largest clones represent approximately 39% of the sample. Source: CD8+ T cells sorted from PBMCs, taken around 25 months after vaccination. The origin of the receptors is a man between 50 and 70 years old who received an inactivated influenza vaccine. Donor details come from another sample of the same person, matched by shared clones.

V is TRBV29-1 and J is TRBJ1-2, with a weak D call TRBD1 (6 bases). Trimming cost V 3 bases and J 8 bases, with 16 bases left between them. Germline loops: CDR1 SQVTM, CDR2 ANQGSEA. CDR3 size: 13 residues. The CDR3 protein is CSVDPGAPGGYTF. CDR3 nucleotide sequence: TGCAGCGTTGATCCGGGGGCGCCTGGAGGCTACACCTTC.

This clonotype appeared many times. This rearrangement joins TRBV11-2 to TRBJ2-2; TRBD2 matches at 15 bases. This CDR3 comprises 18 residues. Germline CDR1 is SGHAT and CDR2 is FQNNGV. Losses at the gene ends were 4 bases for V and 1 base for J; bases not matched to a gene: 4. The CDR3 coding sequence is TGTGCCAGCAGCTCAGGACTAGCGGGGGGGCAGAACACCGGGGAGCTGTTTTTT. Translation: CASSSGLAGGQNTGELFF. The full variable domain, with the rest looked up from reference TRBV11-2 and TRBJ2-2, is EAGVAQSPRYKIIEKRQSVAFWCNPISGHATLYWYQQILGQGPKLLIQFQNNGVVDDSQLPKDRFSAERLKGVDSTLKIQPAKLEDSAVYLCASSSGLAGGQNTGELFFGEGSRLTVL.

This clonotype was detected only a few times. The rearrangement joins TRBV28 to TRBJ2-7, with a possible D match to TRBD1 (6 bases). V was pared by 5 bases and J by 0 bases, with 11 bases between. The CDR3 covers 14 residues. CDR1 is MDHEN and CDR2 is SYDVKM in the germline V gene. CDR3 residues: CASSPRDTSYEQYF. The DNA of the CDR3 is TGTGCCAGCAGTCCTCGGGACACCTCCTACGAGCAGTACTTC.

The V call is TRBV10-3, the J call TRBJ2-7, with 11 bases fitting TRBD2. This CDR3 is 14 amino acids long. V trimming: 4 bases; J trimming: 3 bases; junction bases outside the gene matches: 2. Germline V lookup: CDR1 ENHRY, CDR2 SYGVKD. The CDR3: CAISASGGNYEQYF. The DNA of the CDR3 is TGTGCCATCAGTGCTAGCGGGGGGAACTACGAGCAGTACTTC.

There are a few counts of this clonotype. The CDR3 DNA reads TGTGCCAGCTCACCAGGCGCCCTAGCGGGAGGCTGGGAGCAGTTCTTC. It is translated as CASSPGALAGGWEQFF. The V call is TRBV18, the J call TRBJ2-1; 11 nucleotides align to TRBD2. Trimming removed 2 bases from V and 10 bases from J; junction bases left unmatched: 10. CDR1 KGHSH and CDR2 LQKENI come from the germline V gene. This CDR3 contains 16 residues.

This clonotype occurred a few times. The rearrangement uses TRBV15 and TRBJ2-1; D ambiguous. V was shortened by 6 bases and J by 0 bases, with 12 bases between the two germline ends. CDR3 size: 15 residues. Germline CDR1 and CDR2: LNHNV and YYDKDF (reference sequence). The CDR3 nucleotides read TGTGCCACCAGTCCCAATTTAGCCTCCTACAATGAGCAGTTCTTC. Residues: CATSPNLASYNEQFF.

This clonotype was seen a handful of times. This chain links TRBV3-1 with TRBJ2-7; 7 bases match TRBD2. V gave up 3 bases and J gave up 6 bases; unmatched junction bases: 20. Germline V gene sequence: CDR1 LGHDT, CDR2 YNNKEL (reference sequence). The CDR3 is made up of 18 amino acids. The CDR3 coding sequence is TGTGCCAGCAGCCATGCCCAATGGGGGAGGGCCACTAGAGGCGAGCAGTACTTC. It is translated as CASSHAQWGRATRGEQYF.

V is TRBV7-9 and J is TRBJ2-7, with TRBD1 as a possible D gene (6 bases). The germline gives CDR1 SEHNR, CDR2 FQNEAQ (reference sequence). The length of the CDR3 is 14 residues. Trimming removed 6 bases from V and 4 bases from J, with 16 bases in between. CDR3 bases: TGTGCCAGCAGTCTATCCCCACAGGGTTACGAGCAGTACTTC. This codes for CASSLSPQGYEQYF. Drawing the rest from reference TRBV7-9 and TRBJ2-7, the complete variable domain is DTGVSQNPRHKITKRGQNVTFRCDPISEHNRLYWYRQTLGQGPEFLTYFQNEAQLEKSRLLSDRFSAERPKGSFSTLEIQRTEQGDSAMYLCASSLSPQGYEQYFGPGTRLTVT.

This chain uses TRBV20-1 with TRBJ2-3; D unresolved. This CDR3 spans 15 amino acids. Germline V gene sequence: CDR1 DFQATT, CDR2 SNEGSKA (reference sequence). Trimming pared 5 bases from V and 2 bases from J, leaving 17 bases between. This CDR3 reads CSARLTTAPTDTQYF. The CDR3 nucleotides are TGCAGTGCTCGCCTCACAACTGCCCCCACAGATACGCAGTATTTT.

This chain links TRBV6-5 with TRBJ1-4, with D perhaps matching TRBD1 (6 bases). V gave up 8 bases and J gave up 5 bases, with 6 bases separating them. CDR1 is MNHEY and CDR2 is SVGAGI in the germline V gene. CDR3 length: 11 residues. CDR3 protein: CASGTNEKLFF. DNA for the CDR3: TGTGCCAGCGGGACAAATGAAAAACTGTTTTTT.

CDR3 in amino acids: CASSKQVSWTYEQYF. The DNA for the CDR3 is TGTGCCAGCTCCAAGCAGGTCTCTTGGACCTACGAGCAGTACTTC. The V gene is TRBV12-3 or TRBV12-4, the J gene TRBJ2-7; D gene ambiguous. This CDR3 is built from 15 residues. Deletions cut 8 bases from V and 2 bases from J, with 19 bases between.

The genes are TRBV4-3 and TRBJ2-1, with 9 bases identical to TRBD2. The germline gives CDR1 LGHNA, CDR2 YSLEER. The V and J ends lost 1 base and 4 bases, in that order; junction bases with no gene match: 5. The CDR3 is 16 residues long. The CDR3 spells CASSQANLAGYNEQFF. CDR3 DNA sequence: TGCGCCAGCAGCCAAGCCAATCTAGCGGGATACAATGAGCAGTTCTTC.

This clonotype was counted a few times. The chain couples TRBV7-8 to TRBJ2-1, with D possibly being TRBD2 (6 bases). The germline gives CDR1 SGHVS, CDR2 FQNEAQ. Deletions cut 5 bases from V and 0 bases from J, with 14 bases between. CDR3 size: 16 residues. CDR3 residues: CASSPWTGDSYNEQFF. In nucleotides, the CDR3 is TGTGCCAGCAGCCCGTGGACGGGGGACTCCTACAATGAGCAGTTCTTC.

This clonotype has more than one count but fewer than ten. The chain joins TRBV29-1 to TRBJ1-1, with 9 bases lining up with TRBD1. The CDR3 spans 12 residues. The germline V gene encodes CDR1 SQVTM and CDR2 ANQGSEA. The V and J ends lost 4 bases and 8 bases, in that order; junction bases with no gene match: 5. The CDR3: CSVGTGAWEAFF. Written as DNA, the CDR3 is TGCAGCGTTGGGACAGGGGCTTGGGAAGCTTTCTTT.